These 17 T cell receptor beta chains were all obtained from the same sample, sequenced in a study of blood T cell repertoires in COVID-19. Clones were sequenced by immunoSEQ multiplex PCR, and TCRdb holds only the in-frame ones, with some missing. The data contain roughly 64,000 clones, more than 80% of them singletons. What was sequenced was peripheral blood. The receptor source for this set is a woman aged 80 or over with active COVID-19.

The genes are TRBV28 and TRBJ1-1; D is possibly TRBD1 (6 bases). The V end lost 5 bases, the J end lost 1 base, and 20 bases lay between the germline ends. The CDR3 is 17 amino acids. Germline lookup yields CDR1 MDHEN and CDR2 SYDVKM. The CDR3 spells CASSRARVGGPNTEAFF. CDR3 DNA: TGTGCCAGCAGTAGGGCCCGTGTAGGGGGACCGAACACTGAAGCTTTCTTT.

V gene TRBV28 combines with J gene TRBJ2-2; TRBD1 matches at 10 bases. The CDR3 covers 16 residues. After removal of 2 bases from V and 7 bases from J, the junction contained 7 bases not matched to a gene. In germline, CDR1 is MDHEN, CDR2 SYDVKM. The CDR3 sequence is CASSLPGQGSGGELFF. The CDR3 DNA reads TGTGCCAGCAGTTTACCGGGACAGGGGAGCGGCGGGGAGCTGTTTTTT.

CDR3 amino acids: CASSSLAGDYEQYF. The CDR3 DNA follows: TGCGCCAGCAGCTCCTTAGCGGGAGACTACGAGCAGTACTTC. The rearrangement links TRBV4-1 to TRBJ2-7; 9 bases map to TRBD2. The CDR3 has 14 residues. J gave up 3 bases and V 5 bases, and 5 bases lay outside the gene matches. Germline CDR1 is MGHRA and CDR2 is YSYEKL.

This chain links TRBV29-1 with TRBJ1-1; 7 nucleotides align to TRBD1. The CDR3 extends over 14 amino acids. Looked up from germline, CDR1 is SQVTM and CDR2 is ANQGSEA. The V segment lost 6 bases and the J segment 2 bases; nucleotides outside the gene matches: 9. The CDR3 DNA is TGCAGCGTCCCCGGACAGGCCGGCAACACTGAAGCTTTCTTT. Translation: CSVPGQAGNTEAFF. The entire variable domain, with the rest obtained from reference TRBV29-1 and TRBJ1-1, is as follows: SAVISQKPSRDICQRGTSLTIQCQVDSQVTMMFWYRQQPGQSLTLIATANQGSEATYESGFVIDKFPISRPNLTFSTLTVSNMSPEDSSIYLCSVPGQAGNTEAFFGQGTRLTVV.

The rearrangement uses TRBV7-2 and TRBJ2-5, with 10 nucleotides matching TRBD2. This CDR3 comprises 15 residues. CDR1 is SGHTA and CDR2 is FQGNSA in the germline V gene. Trimming cost V 5 bases and J 3 bases; bases outside gene matches: 6. CDR3 nucleotides: TGTGCCAGCAGCCCGAGCGGGGGGGCCGAAGAGACCCAGTACTTC. This sequence encodes CASSPSGGAEETQYF.

The rearrangement uses TRBV10-3 and TRBJ1-1; D possibly corresponds to TRBD1 (5 bases). V gave up 7 bases and J gave up 5 bases, with 14 bases separating them. This CDR3 is 13 amino acids long. Germline values: CDR1 ENHRY, CDR2 SYGVKD. The CDR3 loop reads CAINNDRATEAFF. DNA of the CDR3: TGTGCCATCAATAATGACAGAGCAACTGAAGCTTTCTTT.

The chain has TRBV6-5 and TRBJ1-5; possibly TRBD1 for D (5 bases). Looked up from germline, CDR1 is MNHEY and CDR2 is SVGAGI. V was shortened by 6 bases and J by 7 bases, with 13 bases between the two germline ends. There are 13 residues in the CDR3. For the CDR3, the DNA is TGTGCCAGCAGGCGGGGGGAGGGACAGCCCCAGCATTTT. Its translation is CASRRGEGQPQHF.

The table lists this clone with a few counts. This chain connects TRBV12-3 or TRBV12-4 to TRBJ2-5; weak D call: TRBD1 (6 bases). V dropped 6 bases and J dropped 4 bases, with 12 bases sitting between them. CDR3 length: 13 amino acids. CDR3 protein: CASSSQGRETQYF. CDR3 in DNA: TGTGCCAGCAGCTCTCAGGGGCGAGAGACCCAGTACTTC.

The chain joins TRBV7-2 to TRBJ2-3, with a tentative D call TRBD2 (6 bases). V was pared by 2 bases and J by 3 bases, with 12 bases between. This CDR3 spans 15 amino acids. Germline V gives CDR1 SGHTA, CDR2 FQGNSA. The CDR3, as DNA: TGTGCCAGCAGCTTAACCCGTCGGGGGACAGATACGCAGTATTTT. Its protein product is CASSLTRRGTDTQYF.

In DNA form, the CDR3 reads TGTGCCAGCAGCGCTTCCCGGGCGGGGGATACGCAGTATTTT. This gives the protein CASSASRAGDTQYF. This chain links TRBV7-8 with TRBJ2-3; tentative D call: TRBD2 (6 bases). This CDR3 is built from 14 residues. The V end lost 5 bases, the J end lost 6 bases, and 15 bases lay between the germline ends. Germline V lookup: CDR1 SGHVS, CDR2 FQNEAQ.

J is TRBJ1-2 and V is TRBV11-2; D gene ambiguous. Trimming shortened V by 6 bases and J by 4 bases, and 12 bases separated the two germline ends. Germline values: CDR1 SGHAT, CDR2 FQNNGV. The CDR3 totals 13 residues. CDR3: CASSFGRGYGYTF. Here the CDR3 DNA reads TGTGCCAGCAGTTTTGGCCGGGGCTATGGCTACACCTTC.

The chain has TRBV10-1 and TRBJ1-5; D gene ambiguous. This CDR3 contains 14 residues. Per the germline V gene, CDR1 is WNHNN and CDR2 is SYGVQD (reference sequence). V was pared by 8 bases and J by 0 bases, with 11 bases between. Here the CDR3 DNA reads TGCGCCAGCTTTGCAGGTCCTAGCAATCAGCCCCAGCATTTT. Translation: CASFAGPSNQPQHF.

V usage is TRBV3-1 (or the pseudogene TRBV3-2) and J usage is TRBJ1-2, with 8 bases identical to TRBD1. With 2 bases clipped from V and 5 bases from J, the junction kept 4 bases outside the gene matches. Per germline, CDR1 LGHDT and CDR2 YNNKEL (reference sequence). The CDR3 runs to 14 residues. The CDR3 nucleotides read TGTGCCAGCAGCCAACAGGGACAGGTTTATGGCTACACCTTC. Translation gives CASSQQGQVYGYTF.

As regards this clone: The junction does not match germline at one end; this may be a read error. The chain couples TRBV7-7 to TRBJ2-1, with a possible D match to TRBD2 (6 bases). The CDR3 sequence is 15 residues long. CDR1 SSHAT and CDR2 FNYEAQ come from the germline V gene (reference sequence). The CDR3 loop is CASSLSLASSNEQFF. The CDR3 DNA reads TGTGCTAGCAGCTTAAGCCTAGCGAGTAGCAATGAGCAGTTCTTC.

The gene calls are TRBV6-6 and TRBJ2-1; TRBD2 might be the D (5 bases). This CDR3 spans 15 amino acids. V was cut by 2 bases and J by 3 bases, with 11 bases left in between. CDR1 and CDR2 from the germline V gene are MNHNY and SVGAGI (reference sequence). CDR3 DNA: TGTGCCAGCAGTTACCGCCAGGACTTCTACAATGAGCAGTTCTTC. Its translation: CASSYRQDFYNEQFF.

This chain connects TRBV6-1 to TRBJ2-1; 7 bases line up with TRBD2. V lost 0 bases and J lost 0; bases outside the gene matches: 5. Per the germline V gene, CDR1 is MNHNS and CDR2 is SASEGT. The CDR3 contains 17 residues. The CDR3 loop is CASSEAPGRSSYNEQFF. DNA for the CDR3: TGTGCCAGCAGTGAAGCCCCCGGGAGGAGCTCCTACAATGAGCAGTTCTTC.

V and J are TRBV28 and TRBJ2-7; TRBD2 aligns across 7 bases. The junction had 4 bases not matched to a gene; V was cut back by 2 bases and J by 3 bases. The CDR3 length is 14 residues. Germline V gene data show CDR1 as MDHEN and CDR2 as SYDVKM. CDR3 protein: CASSLLRGDYEQYF. The CDR3 DNA follows: TGTGCCAGCAGTTTACTTCGGGGGGACTACGAGCAGTACTTC.